This T cell receptor (beta chain) was sequenced in a study of blood T cell repertoires in COVID-19. On the study more broadly: Researchers got acute and convalescent COVID-19 samples from the United States, Italy and Spain. Sample material is recorded as cDNA or gDNA derived from T cells, B-cell-depleted T cells, or PBMCs.

In the source study's methods: Reference gene primer amplification gave estimated nucleated cell counts. Using immunoSEQ multiplex PCR, the repertoire was profiled, and TCRdb retains in-frame clones only, with some absent. V and J calls and clone size are copied from that table; D and trimming were computed from the DNA. The sample records some 18,000 clones, roughly 93% being singletons. V lost 2 bases to trimming and J lost 6 bases; unmatched junction nucleotides: 3. The germline gives CDR1 ENHRY, CDR2 SYGVKD. This CDR3 has 14 residues. The chain links TRBV10-3 to TRBJ1-1, with TRBD1 matching over 10 bases. This clonotype was obtained from a human donor in a cohort sampled during active COVID-19. Sequenced material: peripheral blood. CDR3 loop: CAISEGDRGAEAFF. The CDR3 bases are TGTGCCATCAGTGAGGGGGACAGGGGAGCTGAAGCTTTCTTT.